The 3 T cell receptor beta chains below were found in one sample sequenced in a study of post-analysis software for immune sequencing data. The study's findings and limits: Relative to controls, patients had a handful of TRBV segments at higher frequency, with TRBV5-6, TRBV5-1 and TRBV20-1 among these.

Their target antigens are unknown. Unique molecular identifiers featured in each of the TCR beta cDNA libraries. TCRdb recomputed calls from the PCR reads with MiXCR, one row per CDR3 protein. The top ten hold about 12% of the sample, which has about 500,000 distinct CDR3 sequences, over 35% seen once. Sequencing was done on a sample of blood. The receptors derive from a girl aged 5 to 17 with multiple sclerosis.

The chain uses TRBV28 and TRBJ1-5, with D possibly being TRBD1 (5 bases). The germline V gene has CDR1 MDHEN and CDR2 SYDVKM. V was clipped by 7 bases and J by 9 bases, with 19 bases between them. This CDR3 is built from 14 residues. CDR3 region: CASMLSTGLRPQHF. The CDR3 coding sequence is TGTGCCAGCATGTTGAGTACGGGGCTTAGGCCCCAGCATTTT. Looking up the rest from reference TRBV28 and TRBJ1-5 gives the full variable domain: DVKVTQSSRYLVKRTGEKVFLECVQDMDHENMFWYRQDPGLGLRLIYFSYDVKMKEKGDIPEGYSVSREKKERFSLILESASTNQTSMYLCASMLSTGLRPQHFGDGTRLSIL.

The rearrangement joins TRBV5-6 to TRBJ2-7; D might be TRBD1 or TRBD2, each matching 6 bases. V gave up 3 bases and J gave up 1 base, with 14 bases separating them. The germline V gene has CDR1 SGHDT and CDR2 YYEEEE. The CDR3 runs 15 residues. The CDR3 DNA sequence: TGTGCCAGCAGCTGGGGGGCAGGGACTTCCTACGAGCAGTACTTC. Amino acid sequence: CASSWGAGTSYEQYF.

This clonotype was picked up a small number of times. The V call is TRBV6-5, the J call TRBJ2-7; a weak D match, TRBD1 (6 bases). The CDR3 consists of 14 residues. V lost 6 bases, J lost 1 base, and 13 bases lay in between. Looked up from germline, CDR1 is MNHEY and CDR2 is SVGAGI. In DNA form, the CDR3 reads TGTGCCAGCAGGATCGGGACATATTCCTACGAGCAGTACTTC. Residues: CASRIGTYSYEQYF.